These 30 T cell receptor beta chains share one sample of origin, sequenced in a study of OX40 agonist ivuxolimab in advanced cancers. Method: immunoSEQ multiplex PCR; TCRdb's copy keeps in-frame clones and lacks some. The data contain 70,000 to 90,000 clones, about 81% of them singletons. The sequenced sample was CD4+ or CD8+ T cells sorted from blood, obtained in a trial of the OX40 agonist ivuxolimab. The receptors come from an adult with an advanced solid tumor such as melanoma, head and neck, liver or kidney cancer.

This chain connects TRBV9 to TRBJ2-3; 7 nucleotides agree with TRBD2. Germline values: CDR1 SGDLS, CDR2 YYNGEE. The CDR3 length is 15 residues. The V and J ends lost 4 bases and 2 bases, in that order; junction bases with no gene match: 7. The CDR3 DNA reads TGTGCCAGCAGCATCGCTAGCGGAATCACAGATACGCAGTATTTT. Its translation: CASSIASGITDTQYF. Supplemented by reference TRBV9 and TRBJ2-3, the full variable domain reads DSGVTQTPKHLITATGQRVTLRCSPRSGDLSVYWYQQSLDQGLQFLIQYYNGEERAKGNILERFSAQQFPDLHSELNLSSLELGDSALYFCASSIASGITDTQYFGPGTRLTVL.

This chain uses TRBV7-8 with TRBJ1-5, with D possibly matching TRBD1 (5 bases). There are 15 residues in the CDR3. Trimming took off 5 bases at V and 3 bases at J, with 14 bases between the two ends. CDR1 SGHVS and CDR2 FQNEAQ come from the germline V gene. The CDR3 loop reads CASSPSGGVNQPQHF. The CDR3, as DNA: TGTGCCAGCAGCCCGAGTGGGGGGGTCAATCAGCCCCAGCATTTT.

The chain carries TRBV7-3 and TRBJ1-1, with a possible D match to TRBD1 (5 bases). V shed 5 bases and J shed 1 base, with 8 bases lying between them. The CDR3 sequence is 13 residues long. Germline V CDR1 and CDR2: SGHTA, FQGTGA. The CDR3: CASSRQTNTEAFF. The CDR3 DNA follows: TGTGCCAGCAGCCGACAGACGAACACTGAAGCTTTCTTT.

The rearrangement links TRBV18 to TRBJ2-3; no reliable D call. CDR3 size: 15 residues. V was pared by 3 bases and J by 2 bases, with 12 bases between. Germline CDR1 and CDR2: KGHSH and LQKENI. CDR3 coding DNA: TGTGCCAGCTCACCCCTGGCAACTTCCACAGATACGCAGTATTTT. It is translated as CASSPLATSTDTQYF.

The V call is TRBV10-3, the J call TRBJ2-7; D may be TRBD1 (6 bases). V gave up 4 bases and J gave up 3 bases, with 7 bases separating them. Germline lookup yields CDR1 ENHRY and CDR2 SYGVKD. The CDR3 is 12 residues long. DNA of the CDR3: TGTGCCATCAGTGGACAGGACTACGAGCAGTACTTC. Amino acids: CAISGQDYEQYF.

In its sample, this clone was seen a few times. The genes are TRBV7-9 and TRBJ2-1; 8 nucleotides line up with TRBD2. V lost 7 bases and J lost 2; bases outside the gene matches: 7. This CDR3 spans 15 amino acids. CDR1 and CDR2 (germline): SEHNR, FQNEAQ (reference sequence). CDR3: CASKLGAGAYNEQFF. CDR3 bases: TGTGCCAGCAAGCTCGGAGCGGGAGCCTACAATGAGCAGTTCTTC.

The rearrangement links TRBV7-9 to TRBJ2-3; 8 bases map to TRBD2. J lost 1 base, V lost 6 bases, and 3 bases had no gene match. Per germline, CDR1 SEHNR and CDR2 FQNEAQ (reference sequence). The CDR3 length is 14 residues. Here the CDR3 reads CASRGGGRTDTQYF. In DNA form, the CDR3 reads TGTGCCAGCAGAGGCGGGGGGCGCACAGATACGCAGTATTTT.

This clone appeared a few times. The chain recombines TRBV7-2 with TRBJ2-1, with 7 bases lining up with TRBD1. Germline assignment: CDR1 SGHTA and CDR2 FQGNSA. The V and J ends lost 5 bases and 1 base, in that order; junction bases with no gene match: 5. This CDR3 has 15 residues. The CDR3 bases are TGTGCCAGCAGCCTTACGACAGGGTCCTACAATGAGCAGTTCTTC. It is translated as CASSLTTGSYNEQFF.

CDR3 DNA sequence: TGTGCCAGCAGCTTTAGCTCTGGGGCCAACGTCCTGACTTTC. Amino acid sequence: CASSFSSGANVLTF. The V and J genes are TRBV7-9 and TRBJ2-6; no reliable D call. The V gene's germline CDR1 is SEHNR and CDR2 FQNEAQ (reference sequence). The CDR3 contains 14 residues. V was shortened by 3 bases and J by 0 bases, with 3 bases between the two germline ends.

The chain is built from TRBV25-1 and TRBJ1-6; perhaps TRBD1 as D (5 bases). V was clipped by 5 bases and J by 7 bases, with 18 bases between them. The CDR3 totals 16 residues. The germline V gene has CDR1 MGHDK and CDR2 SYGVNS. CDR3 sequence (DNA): TGTGCCAGCAGTCCGGAAAAGGGGATAGGAAATTCACCCCTCCACTTT. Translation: CASSPEKGIGNSPLHF.

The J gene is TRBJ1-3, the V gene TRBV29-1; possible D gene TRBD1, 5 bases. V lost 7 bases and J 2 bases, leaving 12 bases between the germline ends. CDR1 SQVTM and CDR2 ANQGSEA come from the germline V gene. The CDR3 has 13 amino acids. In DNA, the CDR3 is TGCAGCGGCCTTTTGGGGGCTGGAAACACCATATATTTT. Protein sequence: CSGLLGAGNTIYF.

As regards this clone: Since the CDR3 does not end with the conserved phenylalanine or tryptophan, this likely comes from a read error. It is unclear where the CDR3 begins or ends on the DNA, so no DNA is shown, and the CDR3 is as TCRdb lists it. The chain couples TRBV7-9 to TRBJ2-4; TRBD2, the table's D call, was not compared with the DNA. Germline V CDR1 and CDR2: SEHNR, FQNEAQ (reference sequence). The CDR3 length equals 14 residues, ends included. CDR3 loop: CASSLAGSGPLIVP.

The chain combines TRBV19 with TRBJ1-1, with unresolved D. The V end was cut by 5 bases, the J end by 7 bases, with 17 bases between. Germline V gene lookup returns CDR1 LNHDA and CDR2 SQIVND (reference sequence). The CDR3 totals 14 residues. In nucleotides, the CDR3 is TGTGCCAGTAGTGGGCAGGACCAGGTTTATGAAGCTTTCTTT. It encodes CASSGQDQVYEAFF.

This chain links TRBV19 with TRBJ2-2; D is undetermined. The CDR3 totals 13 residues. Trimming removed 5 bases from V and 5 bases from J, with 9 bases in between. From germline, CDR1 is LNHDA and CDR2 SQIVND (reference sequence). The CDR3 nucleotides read TGTGCCAGTAGTCCCGTGGGGACCGGGGAGCTGTTTTTT. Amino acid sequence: CASSPVGTGELFF.

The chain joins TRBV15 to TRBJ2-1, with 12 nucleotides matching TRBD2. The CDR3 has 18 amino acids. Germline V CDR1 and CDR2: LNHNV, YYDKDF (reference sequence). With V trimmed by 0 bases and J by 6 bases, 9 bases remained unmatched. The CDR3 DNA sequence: TGTGCCACCAGCAGAGATTTGGGATCTAGCGGGAGGGCCAATGAGCAGTTCTTC. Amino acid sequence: CATSRDLGSSGRANEQFF.

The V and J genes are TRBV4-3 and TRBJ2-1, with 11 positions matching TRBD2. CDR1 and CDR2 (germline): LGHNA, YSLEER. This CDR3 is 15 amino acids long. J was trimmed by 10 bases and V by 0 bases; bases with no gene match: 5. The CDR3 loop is CASSQDIGTSGEQFF. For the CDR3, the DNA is TGCGCCAGCAGCCAAGATATCGGGACTAGCGGAGAGCAGTTCTTC.

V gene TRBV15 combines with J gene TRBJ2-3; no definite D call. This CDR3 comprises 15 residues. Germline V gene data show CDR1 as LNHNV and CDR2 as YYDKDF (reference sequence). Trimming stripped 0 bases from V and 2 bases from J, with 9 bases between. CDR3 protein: CATSRDQPSTDTQYF. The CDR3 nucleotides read TGTGCCACCAGCAGAGATCAGCCTTCCACAGATACGCAGTATTTT.

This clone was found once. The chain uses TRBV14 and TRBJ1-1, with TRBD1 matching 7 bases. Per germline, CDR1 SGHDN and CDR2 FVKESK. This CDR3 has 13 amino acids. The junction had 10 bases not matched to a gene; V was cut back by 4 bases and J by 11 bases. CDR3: CASSRNRGSVAFF. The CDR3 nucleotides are TGTGCCAGCAGCCGGAACAGGGGATCGGTCGCTTTCTTT.

As DNA, the CDR3 is TGTGCCAGCAGTGAAAGGGGCAGGGGGACTGAAGCTTTCTTT. This gives the protein CASSERGRGTEAFF. The chain couples TRBV6-1 to TRBJ1-1, with TRBD1 matching over 7 bases. CDR1 is MNHNS, CDR2 SASEGT, per germline. The CDR3 has 14 amino acids. Trimming removed 2 bases from V and 5 bases from J; junction bases left unmatched: 5.

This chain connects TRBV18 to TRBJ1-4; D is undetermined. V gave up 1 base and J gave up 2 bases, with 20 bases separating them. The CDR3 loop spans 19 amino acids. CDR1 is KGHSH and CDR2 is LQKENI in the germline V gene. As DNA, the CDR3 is TGTGCCAGCTCACCACGTCTAGGACTCGTAAGCAACACTAATGAAAAACTGTTTTTT. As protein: CASSPRLGLVSNTNEKLFF.

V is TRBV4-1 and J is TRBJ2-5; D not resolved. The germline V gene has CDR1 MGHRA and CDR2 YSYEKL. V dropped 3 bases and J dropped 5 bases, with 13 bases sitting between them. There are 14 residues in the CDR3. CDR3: CASSQSRALETQYF. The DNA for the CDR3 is TGCGCCAGCAGCCAGAGCCGGGCCTTGGAGACCCAGTACTTC.

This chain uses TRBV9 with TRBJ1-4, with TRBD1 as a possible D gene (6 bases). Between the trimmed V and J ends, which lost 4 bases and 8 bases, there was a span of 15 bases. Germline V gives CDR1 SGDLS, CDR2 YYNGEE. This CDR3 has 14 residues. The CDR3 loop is CASSRTGSGEKLFF. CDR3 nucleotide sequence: TGTGCCAGCAGCCGTACAGGGAGTGGAGAAAAACTGTTTTTT.

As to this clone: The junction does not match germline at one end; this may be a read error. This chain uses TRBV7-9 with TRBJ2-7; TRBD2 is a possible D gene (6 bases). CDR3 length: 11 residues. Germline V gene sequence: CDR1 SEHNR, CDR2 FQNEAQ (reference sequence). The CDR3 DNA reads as TGTGCCAGCAGCTTAGGGGACTCGTTCCACTTC. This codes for CASSLGDSFHF. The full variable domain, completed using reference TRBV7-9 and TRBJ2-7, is DTGVSQNPRHKITKRGQNVTFRCDPISEHNRLYWYRQTLGQGPEFLTYFQNEAQLEKSRLLSDRFSAERPKGSFSTLEIQRTEQGDSAMYLCASSLGDSFHFGPGTRLTVT.

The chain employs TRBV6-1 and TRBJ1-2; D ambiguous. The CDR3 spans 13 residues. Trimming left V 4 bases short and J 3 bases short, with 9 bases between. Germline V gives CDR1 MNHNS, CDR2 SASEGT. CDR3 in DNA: TGTGCCAGCAGTGTACAGCCCTACTATGGCTACACCTTC. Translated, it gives CASSVQPYYGYTF.

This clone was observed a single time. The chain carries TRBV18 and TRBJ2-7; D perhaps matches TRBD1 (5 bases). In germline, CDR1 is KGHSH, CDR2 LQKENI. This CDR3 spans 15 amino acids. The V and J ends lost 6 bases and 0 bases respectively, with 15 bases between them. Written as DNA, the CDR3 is TGTGCCAGCTCCCCGACAGACGTCAGCTCCTACGAGCAGTACTTC. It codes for CASSPTDVSSYEQYF.

The CDR3 DNA is TGTGCCAGCGGAGGGACCCCAACTCCGCGTACCGGGGAGCTGTTTTTT. Translating it yields CASGGTPTPRTGELFF. The rearrangement joins TRBV7-9 to TRBJ2-2; a weak D match, TRBD2 (6 bases). V lost 8 bases to trimming and J lost 5 bases, with 21 bases between them. This CDR3 region has 16 residues. CDR1 is SEHNR and CDR2 is FQNEAQ in the germline V gene (reference sequence).

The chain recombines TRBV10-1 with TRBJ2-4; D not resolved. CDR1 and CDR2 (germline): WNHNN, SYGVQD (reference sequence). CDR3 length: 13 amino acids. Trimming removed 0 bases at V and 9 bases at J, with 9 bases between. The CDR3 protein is CASSESLNGIQYF. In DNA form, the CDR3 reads TGCGCCAGCAGTGAGTCACTAAATGGCATTCAGTACTTC.

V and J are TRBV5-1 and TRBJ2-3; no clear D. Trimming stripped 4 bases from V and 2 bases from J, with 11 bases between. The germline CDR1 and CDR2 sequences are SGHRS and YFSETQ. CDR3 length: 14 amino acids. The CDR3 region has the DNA TGCGCCAGCAGCCCAGTTGGCCCCACAGATACGCAGTATTTT. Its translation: CASSPVGPTDTQYF. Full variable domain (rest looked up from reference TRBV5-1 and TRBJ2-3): KAGVTQTPRYLIKTRGQQVTLSCSPISGHRSVSWYQQTPGQGLQFLFEYFSETQRNKGNFPGRFSGRQFSNSRSEMNVSTLELGDSALYLCASSPVGPTDTQYFGPGTRLTVL.

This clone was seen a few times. DNA of the CDR3: TGTGCCAGCAGTTTGCCGGGGGTTAGCTCCTACAATGAGCAGTTCTTC. Protein sequence: CASSLPGVSSYNEQFF. The V and J genes are TRBV27 and TRBJ2-1, with D tentatively TRBD2 (6 bases). There are 16 residues in the CDR3. The ends were cut back, 3 bases at V and 0 bases at J, with 12 bases in the middle. The germline V gene encodes CDR1 MNHEY and CDR2 SMNVEV (reference sequence).

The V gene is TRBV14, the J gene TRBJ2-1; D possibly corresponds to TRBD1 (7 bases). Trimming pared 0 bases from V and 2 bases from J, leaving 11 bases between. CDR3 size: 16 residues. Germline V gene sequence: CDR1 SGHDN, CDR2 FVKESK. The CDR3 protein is CASSQDGGTAYNEQFF. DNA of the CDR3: TGTGCCAGCAGCCAAGATGGCGGGACAGCCTACAATGAGCAGTTCTTC.